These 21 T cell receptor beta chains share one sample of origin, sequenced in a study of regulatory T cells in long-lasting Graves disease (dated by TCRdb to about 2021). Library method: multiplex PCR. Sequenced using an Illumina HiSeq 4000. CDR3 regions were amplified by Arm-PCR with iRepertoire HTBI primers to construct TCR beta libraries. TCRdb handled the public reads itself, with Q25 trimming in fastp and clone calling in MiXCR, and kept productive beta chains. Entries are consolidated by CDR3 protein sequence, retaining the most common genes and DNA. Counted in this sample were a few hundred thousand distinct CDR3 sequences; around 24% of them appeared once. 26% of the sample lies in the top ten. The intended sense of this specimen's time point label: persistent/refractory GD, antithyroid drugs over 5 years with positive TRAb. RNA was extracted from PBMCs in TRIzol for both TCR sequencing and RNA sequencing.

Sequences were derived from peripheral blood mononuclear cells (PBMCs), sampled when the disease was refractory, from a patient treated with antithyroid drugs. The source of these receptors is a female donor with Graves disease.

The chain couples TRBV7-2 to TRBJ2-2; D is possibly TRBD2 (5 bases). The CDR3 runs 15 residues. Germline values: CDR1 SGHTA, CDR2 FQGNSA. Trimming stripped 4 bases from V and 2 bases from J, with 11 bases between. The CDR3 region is CASSSLGLNTGELFF. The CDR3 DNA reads TGTGCCAGCAGCTCCCTCGGACTTAACACCGGGGAGCTGTTTTTT.

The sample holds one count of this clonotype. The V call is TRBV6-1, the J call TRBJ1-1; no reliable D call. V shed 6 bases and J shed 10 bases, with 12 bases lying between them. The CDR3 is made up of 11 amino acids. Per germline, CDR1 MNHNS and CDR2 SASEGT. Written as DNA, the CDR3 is TGTGCCAGCAGCTCCAGGAGATCAGCTTTCTTT. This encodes CASSSRRSAFF.

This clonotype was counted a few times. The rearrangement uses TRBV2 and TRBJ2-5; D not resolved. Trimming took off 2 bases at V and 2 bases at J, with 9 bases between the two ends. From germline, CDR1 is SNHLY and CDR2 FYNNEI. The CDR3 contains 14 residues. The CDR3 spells CASSERADQETQYF. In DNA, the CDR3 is TGTGCCAGCAGTGAAAGGGCGGATCAAGAGACCCAGTACTTC.

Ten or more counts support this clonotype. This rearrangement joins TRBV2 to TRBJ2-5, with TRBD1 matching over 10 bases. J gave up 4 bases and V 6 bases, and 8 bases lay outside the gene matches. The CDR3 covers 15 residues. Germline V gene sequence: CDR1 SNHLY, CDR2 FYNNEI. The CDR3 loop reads CASSAGTGVPETQYF. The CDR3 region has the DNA TGTGCCAGCAGCGCTGGGACAGGGGTCCCAGAGACCCAGTACTTC.

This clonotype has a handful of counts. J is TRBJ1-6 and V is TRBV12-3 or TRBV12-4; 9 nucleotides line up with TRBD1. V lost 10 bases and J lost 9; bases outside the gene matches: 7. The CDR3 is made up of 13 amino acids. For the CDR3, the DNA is TGTGCCATCTCAAAGACAGGGGGTTCACCCCTCCACTTT. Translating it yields CAISKTGGSPLHF.

CDR3 protein: CASSVLVRYEQYF. As DNA, the CDR3 is TGTGCCAGCAGCGTATTAGTTCGCTACGAGCAGTACTTC. This chain connects TRBV9 to TRBJ2-7; D is ambiguous. V gave up 1 base and J gave up 3 bases, with 8 bases separating them. Germline CDR1 is SGDLS and CDR2 is YYNGEE. The CDR3 runs 13 residues.

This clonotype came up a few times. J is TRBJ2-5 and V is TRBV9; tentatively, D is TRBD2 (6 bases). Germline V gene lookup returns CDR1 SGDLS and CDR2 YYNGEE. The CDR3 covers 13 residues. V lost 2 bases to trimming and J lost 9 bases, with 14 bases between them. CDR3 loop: CASSVGGRRAQYF. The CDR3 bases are TGTGCCAGCAGCGTTGGAGGACGGAGGGCCCAGTACTTC.

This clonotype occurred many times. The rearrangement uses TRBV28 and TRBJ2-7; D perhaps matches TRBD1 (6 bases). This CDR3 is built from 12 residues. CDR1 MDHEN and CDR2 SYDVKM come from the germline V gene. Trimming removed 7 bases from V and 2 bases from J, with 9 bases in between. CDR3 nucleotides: TGTGCCAGCAAGGGGGTGGCCTACGAGCAGTACTTC. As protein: CASKGVAYEQYF.

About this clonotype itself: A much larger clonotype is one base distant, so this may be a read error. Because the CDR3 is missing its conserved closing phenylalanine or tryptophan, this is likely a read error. CDR3 amino acids: CSAVTGGEQYL. In DNA form, the CDR3 reads TGCAGTGCAGTGACAGGCGGCGAGCAGTACCTC. V is TRBV20-1 and J is TRBJ2-7, with D tentatively TRBD1 (6 bases). The CDR3 has 11 residues. CDR1 is DFQATT and CDR2 is SNEGSKA in the germline V gene (reference sequence). Between the trimmed V and J ends, which lost 6 bases and 6 bases, there was a span of 12 bases.

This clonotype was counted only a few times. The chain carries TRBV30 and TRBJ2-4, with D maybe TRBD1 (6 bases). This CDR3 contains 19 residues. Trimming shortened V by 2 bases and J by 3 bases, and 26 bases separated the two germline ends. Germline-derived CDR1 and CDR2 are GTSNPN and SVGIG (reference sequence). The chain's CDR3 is CAWSIRRQGPPRDKNIQYF. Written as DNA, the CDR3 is TGTGCCTGGAGTATCCGGAGGCAGGGGCCACCGAGGGACAAAAACATTCAGTACTTC.

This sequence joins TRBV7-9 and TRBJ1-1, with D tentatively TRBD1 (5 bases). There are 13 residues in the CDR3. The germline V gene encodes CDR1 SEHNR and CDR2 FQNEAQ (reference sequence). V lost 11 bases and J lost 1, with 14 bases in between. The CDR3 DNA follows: TGTGCCGGGGGGAGGGATGAGAACACTGAAGCTTTCTTT. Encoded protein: CAGGRDENTEAFF.

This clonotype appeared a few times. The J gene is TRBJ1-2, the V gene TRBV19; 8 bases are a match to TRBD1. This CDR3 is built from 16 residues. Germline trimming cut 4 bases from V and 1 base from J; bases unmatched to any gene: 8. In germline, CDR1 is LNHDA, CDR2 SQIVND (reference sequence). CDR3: CASSTYRGQGNYGYTF. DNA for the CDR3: TGTGCCAGTAGTACCTACCGCGGACAGGGTAACTATGGCTACACCTTC.

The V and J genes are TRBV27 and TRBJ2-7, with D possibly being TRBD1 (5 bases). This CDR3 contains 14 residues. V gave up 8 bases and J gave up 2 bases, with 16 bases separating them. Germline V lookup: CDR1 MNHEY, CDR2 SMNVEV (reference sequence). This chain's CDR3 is CASALRGVAYEQYF. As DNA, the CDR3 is TGTGCCAGCGCACTTAGGGGCGTGGCCTACGAGCAGTACTTC.

This chain's CDR3 is CSSGQTNTEAFF. DNA of the CDR3: TGCAGCTCCGGACAAACGAACACTGAAGCTTTCTTT. V usage is TRBV29-1 and J usage is TRBJ1-1, with D tentatively TRBD1 (5 bases). The CDR3 extends over 12 amino acids. CDR1 is SQVTM, CDR2 ANQGSEA, per germline. Trimming removed 8 bases from V and 1 base from J, with 11 bases in between.

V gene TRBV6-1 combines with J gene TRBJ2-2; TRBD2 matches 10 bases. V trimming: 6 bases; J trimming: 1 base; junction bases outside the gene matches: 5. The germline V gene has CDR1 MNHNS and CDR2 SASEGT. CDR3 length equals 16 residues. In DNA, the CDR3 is TGTGCCAGCAGGCTAGCGGGAGTTAAGAACACCGGGGAGCTGTTTTTT. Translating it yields CASRLAGVKNTGELFF.

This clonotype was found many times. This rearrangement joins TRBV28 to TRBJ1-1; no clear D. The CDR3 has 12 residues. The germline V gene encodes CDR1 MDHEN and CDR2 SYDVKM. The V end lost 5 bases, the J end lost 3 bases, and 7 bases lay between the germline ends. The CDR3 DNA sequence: TGTGCCAGCAGTAGGACGTACACTGAAGCTTTCTTT. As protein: CASSRTYTEAFF.

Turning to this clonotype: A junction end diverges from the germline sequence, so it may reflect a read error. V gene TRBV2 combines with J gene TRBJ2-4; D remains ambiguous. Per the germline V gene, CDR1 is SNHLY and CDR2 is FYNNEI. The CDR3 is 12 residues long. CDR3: CASSEDRSISFF. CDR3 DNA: TGTGCCAGCAGTGAAGATCGGTCTATCTCATTCTTC.

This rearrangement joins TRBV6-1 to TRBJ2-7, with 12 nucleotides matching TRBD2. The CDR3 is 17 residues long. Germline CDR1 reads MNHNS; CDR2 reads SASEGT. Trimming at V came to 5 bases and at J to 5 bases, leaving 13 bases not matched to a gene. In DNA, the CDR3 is TGTGCCAGCAGTCGACTGACCTGGACTAGCGGGACGGACGAGCAGTACTTC. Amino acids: CASSRLTWTSGTDEQYF.

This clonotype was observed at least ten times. CDR3 DNA sequence: TGTGCCTGGAGTATCCTAGCTGACGAGCAGTACTTC. It is translated as CAWSILADEQYF. V is TRBV30 and J is TRBJ2-7; perhaps TRBD2 as D (5 bases). Germline lookup yields CDR1 GTSNPN and CDR2 SVGIG (reference sequence). V lost 2 bases, J lost 5 bases, and 10 bases lay in between. This CDR3 region has 12 residues.

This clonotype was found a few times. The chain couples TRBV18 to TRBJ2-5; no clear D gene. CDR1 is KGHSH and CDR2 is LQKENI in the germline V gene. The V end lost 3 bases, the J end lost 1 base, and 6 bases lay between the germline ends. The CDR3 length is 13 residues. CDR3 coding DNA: TGTGCCAGCTCACCTAAAGGCCAAGAGACCCAGTACTTC. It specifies CASSPKGQETQYF.

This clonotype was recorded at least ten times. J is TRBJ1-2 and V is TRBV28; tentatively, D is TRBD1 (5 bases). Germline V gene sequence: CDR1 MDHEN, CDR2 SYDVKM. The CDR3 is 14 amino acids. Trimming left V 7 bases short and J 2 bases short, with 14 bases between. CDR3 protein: CASTDGGENYGYTF. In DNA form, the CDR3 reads TGTGCCAGCACCGACGGGGGAGAAAACTATGGCTACACCTTC.